This T cell receptor (beta chain) came from a study of cytomegalovirus exposure and HLA in healthy donors. Primers: 60 Vbeta forward and 13 Jbeta reverse. Assay: immunoSEQ multiplex PCR; the TCRdb copy retains only in-frame clones and omits some. The profile shows more than 85,000 clones, more than 65% of them singletons. This receptor was obtained from a woman aged 45-65 years in good health and CMV-seropositive. The sequenced material came from PBMCs.

The CDR3 coding sequence is TGTGCCAGCAGCTTGGGTGGGCCCGGGAACACCGGGGAGCTGTTTTTT. Residues: CASSLGGPGNTGELFF. The chain employs TRBV5-6 and TRBJ2-2, with D hard to call. Trimming took 0 bases from V and 1 from J, leaving 10 bases between them. This CDR3 comprises 16 residues. Germline assignment: CDR1 SGHDT and CDR2 YYEEEE.